This note documents a single T cell receptor beta chain sequence. V was shortened by 1 base and J by 7 bases, with 14 bases between the two germline ends. This CDR3 is 16 amino acids long. Germline V CDR1 and CDR2: MGHRA, YSYEKL. Followed longitudinally, the Seattle patients had been enrolled during active infection. The source of the sample is a study of blood T cell repertoires in COVID-19. For the study at large: There were acute and convalescent COVID-19 samples, and they came from the United States, Italy and Spain. PBMCs, B-cell-depleted T cells, or T cells were the source of the cDNA or gDNA that made up the material.

Original data processing: The assay estimated nucleated cells by amplifying reference gene primers. Method: immunoSEQ multiplex PCR; TCRdb's copy keeps in-frame clones and lacks some. That table gives V, J and clone size, and the DNA gave D and trimming. This sample yields 150,000 to 200,000 clones, of which approximately 78% are seen a single time; 10% to 15% belongs to the top ten. Sequences were obtained from peripheral blood. This sequence originates from a woman older than 75 with COVID-19, enrolled during active disease. The chain carries TRBV4-1 and TRBJ1-6, with a weak D call TRBD1 (5 bases). The CDR3 DNA reads as TGCGCCAGCAGCCAAGGACACCCGGGGGGGAATTCACCCCTCCACTTT. Residues: CASSQGHPGGNSPLHF.